This TCR beta chain was recovered during a study of Graves' ophthalmopathy and Graves' hyperthyroidism. Study-level background: Specimen type is peripheral blood, obtained at initial diagnosis before any treatment.

The CDR3 has 14 amino acids. The V gene lost 0 bases and the J gene lost 8 bases, with 13 bases spanning the gap. Overall study results and limits: The model flagged ophthalmopathy progression at 55% to 71% sensitivity and roughly 72% specificity. Detected in blood as well were most expanded thyroid clonotypes with frequency above 0.001.

This clonotype was detected many times. The target antigen is unknown. Serum thyroxine and TRAb, along with clinical symptoms, thyroid ultrasound and orbital computed tomography, were what diagnosis relied on. TCR beta CDR3 amplification used RNA transcripts. Following a first-round RT-PCR that used HTBI primers, a second-round multiplex PCR was carried out. TCRdb re-analysed the multiplex PCR reads in MiXCR, keeping a single row per CDR3 protein. This table has about 700,000 distinct CDR3 sequences, roughly 41% appearing once. The sample comprised peripheral blood. This clonotype originated in an adult man with Graves' ophthalmopathy. The V call is TRBV12-3 or TRBV12-4, the J call TRBJ1-2; unclear D gene. CDR3 in DNA: TGTGCCAGCAGTTTAGCGCCAAGGTCTGGGGGCTACACCTTC. It codes for CASSLAPRSGGYTF.